This entry is about one T cell receptor beta chain. There is no known antigen for this receptor. Qualities for individual bases were not recorded, and no much larger clone is one base off. This sample stems from a study of shared clonotypes between healthy human individuals (TCRdb year 2020). Concerning the study at large: A few men and two women, aged 18 to 49 years, made up the cohort. For each donor, CD4 naive and CD4 memory were each run on three plates, CD8 naive on two plates, and CD8 memory on one plate. To estimate repertoire size and how much clonotypes are shared between individuals, the study performed deep sequencing of blood TCR repertoires from roughly five healthy adults. Different laboratories and diverse techniques were used to prepare libraries and sequence TCR repertoires, to increase sequencing depth and limit assay-specific biases. Leukapheresis yielded between about 0.9 and 9 billion PBMCs per donor. What the research found in general, with its limitations: The genetic and exposure-history diversity represented was limited by the small number of donors. Higher generation probabilities were observed for clonotypes shared by all four sorted-subset donors than for non-shared clonotypes. Larger estimated clonotype richness was generally found for naive subsets than for memory subsets. Even with the large sequencing depth, rarefaction of the sorted-subset datasets indicated that sequencing was incomplete. Sampling was restricted to blood, and TCR repertoires in tissues likely differ from the TCR repertoires found in blood. About 5% of naive CD4, 3.5% of naive CD8, roughly 2.4% of memory CD4, and more than 0.35% of memory CD8 clonotypes were shared across several donors. Pairwise subsampling indicated that sequencing depth was expected to affect the degree of clonotype sharing among donors.

The CDR3, cysteine through phenylalanine, is 18 amino acids long. Only CDR3 DNA remains: 54 bases, in frame from the first base. CDR1 and CDR2 were assigned from the germline V gene as SGDLS and YYNGEE. V is cut back by 4 bases and J by 1 base, with 16 bases in the junction unmatched. Using the deep immunoSEQ assay, TCR CDR3 regions were amplified from genomic DNA by multiplex PCR. Extracted genomic DNA from each cell subset was spread evenly across all wells of several immunoSEQ 96-well plates, with each plate serving as a replicate. For sorted subsets, roughly 200 ng of genomic DNA, equivalent to 25,000 to 35,000 T cell genomes, went into each replicate PCR. Purified libraries were measured with a Qubit 3.0 fluorometer, size-checked on a Bioanalyzer 2100, and measured again with the KAPA Library Quantification kit. Each immunoSEQ 96-well plate was sequenced on its own single-read 150-cycle Illumina NextSeq 550 flow cell. The study's processing was this. Because the immunoSEQ output held only junctional sequences and lacked quality scores, the filtering could not match the filtering applied to full-length reads. To assign V/J genes and CDR3, sequences were annotated using PyIR, a Python wrapper for IgBLAST v1.9, with IMGT germline references. Any read was removed if the V/J assignment was weak (E-value above 1e-6), the CDR3 was missing, or the read contained stop codons, out-of-frame junctions, or ambiguous translated residues. V3J clonotypes were defined as sequences sharing an identical inferred V gene, J gene, and CDR3 amino acid sequence. The percentage overlap between two repertoires was calculated by dividing the number of shared unique clonotypes by the size of the smaller repertoire. Richness of each repertoire was evaluated using RTK rarefaction, the Chao1 estimator, and Recon v2.1 estimates of unobserved clonotypes. For all TCRbeta clonotypes obtained by the gDNA method from a handful of donors, generation probabilities were computed with OLGA. Here the immuneACCESS table is served through TCRdb, limited to in-frame sequences with V and J called. Missing clones are a known gap in these copies; in checked studies unresolved V genes cover under half, and the rest lacks a known reason. Clonal size and the V and J genes are those of that table, whereas D and trimming came from the DNA. The sample table holds roughly 1,500,000 clones, of which approximately 98.5% were seen once. The ten largest account for 0.36% of the sample.

Healthy HIV-negative adults with no recently reported acute infections or vaccinations were included as donors. All donors were Caucasian adults living in Nashville, Tennessee, USA. CD4+ T cells were enriched by magnetic negative selection; naive cells were then positively selected on CD45RA, and the negative fraction formed the memory subset. After blood collection by leukapheresis, PBMCs were isolated using Ficoll-Histopaque density gradient centrifugation and then cryopreserved in the vapor phase of liquid nitrogen. Purity and quantity of every magnetically sorted T cell population were checked by analytical flow cytometry. Genomic DNA was isolated from each sorted fraction and quantified by UV absorbance on a Nanodrop 2000c.

This clonotype was sampled from a man aged 30 to 45 in good health. Sequencing was performed on naive CD4+ T cells sorted from blood. The cell subset or site label, as the study defines it: CD45RA+ positively selected. The chain is made from TRBV9 and TRBJ2-7; TRBD1 lines up with 8 middle nucleotides. The bases are TGTGCCAGCAGCCTAATTCACAGGGGGGACCCCGAATCCTACGAGCAGTACTTC. The encoded protein is CASSLIHRGDPESYEQYF.